What follows are 3 T cell receptor beta chains derived from one specimen sequenced in a study of blood T cells in healthy people across ages. A second PCR, run for roughly 7 to 12 cycles, used a sample-barcoded 5' primer plus a J-beta primer mix. MiXCR, run by TCRdb on the 5' RACE reads, gives a single entry per CDR3 protein. The sample lists roughly 2 million distinct CDR3 sequences; approximately 50% were seen once. Sequenced: blood. The receptors were gathered from a woman aged 40-49 years in good health.

This clonotype has more than one count but fewer than ten. The chain combines TRBV5-5 with TRBJ2-5, with a tentative D call TRBD1 (5 bases). Germline CDR1 SGHKS, CDR2 YYEKEE (reference sequence). V was shortened by 0 bases and J by 5 bases, with 14 bases between the two germline ends. The CDR3 spans 15 residues. The CDR3 nucleotides read TGTGCCAGCAGCTTGGGGCAGGGAATAGGGGAGACCCAGTACTTC. Amino acid sequence: CASSLGQGIGETQYF.

This rearrangement joins TRBV20-1 to TRBJ2-5; 10 bases are a match to TRBD2. Germline loops: CDR1 DFQATT, CDR2 SNEGSKA (reference sequence). The CDR3 covers 14 residues. V shed 1 base, J shed 7 bases, and the junction held 6 bases outside the gene matches. The CDR3 here is CSARVAGGLGTQYF. The DNA for the CDR3 is TGCAGTGCTAGAGTAGCGGGGGGACTTGGGACCCAGTACTTC.

V gene TRBV6-5 combines with J gene TRBJ2-7; possibly TRBD1 for D (6 bases). Germline CDR1 MNHEY, CDR2 SVGAGI. The CDR3 has 14 residues. V shed 6 bases and J shed 2 bases, with 14 bases lying between them. For the CDR3, the DNA is TGTGCCAGCAGACCACAGAGGGACACCTACGAGCAGTACTTC. This sequence encodes CASRPQRDTYEQYF.